This note documents a single T cell receptor (beta chain) sequence. The data were obtained in a study of metastatic and nonmetastatic thyroid tumors. Germline lookup yields CDR1 DFQATT and CDR2 SNEGSKA (reference sequence). V was trimmed by 3 bases and J by 4 bases, leaving 10 bases between them. The CDR3 consists of 13 residues. Thyroid surgery had not been preceded by any treatment in any patient. Using MiXCR, TCRdb reanalyzed the PCR reads. Found here are roughly 18,000 clones, 34% of them singletons; the top ten hold about 9.1%. The genes are TRBV20-1 and TRBJ1-5; possibly TRBD1 for D (5 bases). This clonotype was obtained from a male donor with papillary thyroid cancer or a benign thyroid nodule (not recorded which). Some clones in this sample may be carry-over from other donors' samples. The sample comprised tumor tissue. CDR3 coding DNA: TGCAGTGCTAGGGGCAGGGAAAATCAGCCCCAGCATTTT. Its translation: CSARGRENQPQHF.